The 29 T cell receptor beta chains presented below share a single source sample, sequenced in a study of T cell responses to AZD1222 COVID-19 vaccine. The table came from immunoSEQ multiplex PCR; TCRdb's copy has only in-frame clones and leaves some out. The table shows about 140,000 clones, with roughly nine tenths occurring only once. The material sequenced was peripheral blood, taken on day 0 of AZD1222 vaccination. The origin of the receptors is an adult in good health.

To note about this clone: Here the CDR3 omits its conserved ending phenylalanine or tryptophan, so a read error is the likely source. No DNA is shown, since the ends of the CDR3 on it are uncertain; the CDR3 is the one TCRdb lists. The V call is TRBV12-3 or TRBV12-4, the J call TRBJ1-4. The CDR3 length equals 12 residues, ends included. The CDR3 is CASRLIPPLEVS.

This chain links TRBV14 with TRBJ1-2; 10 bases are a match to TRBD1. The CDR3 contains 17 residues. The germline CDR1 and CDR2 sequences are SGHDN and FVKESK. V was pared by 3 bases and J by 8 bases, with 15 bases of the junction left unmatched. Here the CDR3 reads CASSQRPGQGKGNGYTF. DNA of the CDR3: TGTGCCAGCAGCCAGCGCCCGGGACAGGGGAAAGGCAACGGCTACACCTTC.

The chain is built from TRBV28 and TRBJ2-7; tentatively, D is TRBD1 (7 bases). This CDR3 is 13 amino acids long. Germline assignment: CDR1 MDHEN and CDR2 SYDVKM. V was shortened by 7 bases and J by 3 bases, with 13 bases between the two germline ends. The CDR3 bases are TGTGCCAGCATCAGGGGGGCAAACTACGAGCAGTACTTC. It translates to CASIRGANYEQYF.

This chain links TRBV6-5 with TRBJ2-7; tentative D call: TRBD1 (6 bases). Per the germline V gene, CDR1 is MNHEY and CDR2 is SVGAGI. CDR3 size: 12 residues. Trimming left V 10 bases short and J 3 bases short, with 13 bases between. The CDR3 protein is CATSDRFYEQYF. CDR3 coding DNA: TGTGCCACCTCGGACAGATTCTACGAGCAGTACTTC.

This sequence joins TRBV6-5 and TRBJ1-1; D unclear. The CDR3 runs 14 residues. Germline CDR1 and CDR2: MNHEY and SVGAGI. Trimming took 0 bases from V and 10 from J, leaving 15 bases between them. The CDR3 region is CASSYSRVSLGAFF. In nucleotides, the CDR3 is TGTGCCAGCAGTTACTCCCGAGTTAGCCTGGGAGCTTTCTTT.

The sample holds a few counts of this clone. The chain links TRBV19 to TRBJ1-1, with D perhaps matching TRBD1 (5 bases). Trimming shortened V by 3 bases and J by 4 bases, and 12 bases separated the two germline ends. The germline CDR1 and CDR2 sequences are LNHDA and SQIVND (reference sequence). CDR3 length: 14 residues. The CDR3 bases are TGTGCCAGTAGTATTGGGGGGTTGGCCACTGAAGCTTTCTTT. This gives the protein CASSIGGLATEAFF.

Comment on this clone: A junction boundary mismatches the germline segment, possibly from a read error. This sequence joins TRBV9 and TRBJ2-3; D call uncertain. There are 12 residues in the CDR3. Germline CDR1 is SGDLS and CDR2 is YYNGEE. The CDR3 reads CASSVGTDAQYF. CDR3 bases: TGTGCCAGCAGCGTAGGCACAGATGCGCAGTATTTT.

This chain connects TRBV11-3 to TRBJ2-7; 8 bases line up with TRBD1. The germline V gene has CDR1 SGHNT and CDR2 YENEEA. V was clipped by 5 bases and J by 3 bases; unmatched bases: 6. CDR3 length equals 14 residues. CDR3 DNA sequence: TGTGCCAGCAGCCCGTTGGACAGGGACTACGAGCAGTACTTC. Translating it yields CASSPLDRDYEQYF. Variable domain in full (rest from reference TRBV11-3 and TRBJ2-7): EAGVVQSPRYKIIEKKQPVAFWCNPISGHNTLYWYLQNLGQGPELLIRYENEEAVDDSQLPKDRFSAERLKGVDSTLKIQPAELGDSAVYLCASSPLDRDYEQYFGPGTRLTVT.

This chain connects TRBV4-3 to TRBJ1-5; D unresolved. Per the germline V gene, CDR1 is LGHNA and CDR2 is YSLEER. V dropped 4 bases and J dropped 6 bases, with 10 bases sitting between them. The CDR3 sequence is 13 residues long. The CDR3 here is CASSPTEGQPQHF. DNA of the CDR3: TGCGCCAGCAGCCCTACGGAGGGTCAGCCCCAGCATTTT.

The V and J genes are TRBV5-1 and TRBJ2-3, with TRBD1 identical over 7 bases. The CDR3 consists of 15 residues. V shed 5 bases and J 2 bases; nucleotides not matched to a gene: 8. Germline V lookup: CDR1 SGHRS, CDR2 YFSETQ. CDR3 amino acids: CASRRLTGDTDTQYF. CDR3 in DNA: TGCGCCAGCAGGCGGCTTACAGGGGACACAGATACGCAGTATTTT. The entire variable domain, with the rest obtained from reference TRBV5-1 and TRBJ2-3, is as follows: KAGVTQTPRYLIKTRGQQVTLSCSPISGHRSVSWYQQTPGQGLQFLFEYFSETQRNKGNFPGRFSGRQFSNSRSEMNVSTLELGDSALYLCASRRLTGDTDTQYFGPGTRLTVL.

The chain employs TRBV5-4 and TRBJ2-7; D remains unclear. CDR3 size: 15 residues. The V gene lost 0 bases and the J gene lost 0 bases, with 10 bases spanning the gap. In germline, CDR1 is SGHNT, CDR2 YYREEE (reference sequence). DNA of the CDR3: TGTGCCAGCAGCTTGGATTTATCCAGCTCCTACGAGCAGTACTTC. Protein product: CASSLDLSSSYEQYF.

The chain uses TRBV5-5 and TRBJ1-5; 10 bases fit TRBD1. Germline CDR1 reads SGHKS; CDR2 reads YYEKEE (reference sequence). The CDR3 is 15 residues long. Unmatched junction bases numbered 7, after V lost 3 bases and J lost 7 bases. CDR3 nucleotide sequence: TGTGCCAGCAGCTGGGGGACAGGGGCTAACCAGCCCCAGCATTTT. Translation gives CASSWGTGANQPQHF. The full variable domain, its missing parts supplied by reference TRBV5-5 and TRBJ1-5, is DAGVTQSPTHLIKTRGQQVTLRCSPISGHKSVSWYQQVLGQGPQFIFQYYEKEERGRGNFPDRFSARQFPNYSSELNVNALLLGDSALYLCASSWGTGANQPQHFGDGTRLSIL.

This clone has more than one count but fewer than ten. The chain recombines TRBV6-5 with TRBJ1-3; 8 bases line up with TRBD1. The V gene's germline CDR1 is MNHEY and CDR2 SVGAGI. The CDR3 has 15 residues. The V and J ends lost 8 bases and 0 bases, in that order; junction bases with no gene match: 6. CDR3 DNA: TGTGCCAGCGCTTACGACAGGGGCTCTGGAAACACCATATATTTT. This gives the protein CASAYDRGSGNTIYF.

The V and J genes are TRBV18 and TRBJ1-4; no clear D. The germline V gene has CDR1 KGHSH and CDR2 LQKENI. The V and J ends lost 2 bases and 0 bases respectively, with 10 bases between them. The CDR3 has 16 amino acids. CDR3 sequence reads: CASSPFTAATNEKLFF. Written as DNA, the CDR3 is TGTGCCAGCTCACCATTCACAGCCGCAACTAATGAAAAACTGTTTTTT.

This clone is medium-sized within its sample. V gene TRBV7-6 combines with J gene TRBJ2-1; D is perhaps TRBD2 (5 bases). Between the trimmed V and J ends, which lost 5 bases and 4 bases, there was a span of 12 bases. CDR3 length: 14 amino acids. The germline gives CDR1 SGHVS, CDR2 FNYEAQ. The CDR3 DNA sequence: TGTGCCAGCAGCACGGGGAGCTCATACAATGAGCAGTTCTTC. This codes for CASSTGSSYNEQFF.

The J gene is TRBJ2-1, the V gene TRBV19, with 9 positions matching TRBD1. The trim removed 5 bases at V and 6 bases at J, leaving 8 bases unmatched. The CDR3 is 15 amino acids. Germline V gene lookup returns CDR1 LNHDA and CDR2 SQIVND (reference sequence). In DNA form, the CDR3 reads TGTGCCAGTAGTCCTTGGACAGGGGCCCCCAATGAGCAGTTCTTC. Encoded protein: CASSPWTGAPNEQFF. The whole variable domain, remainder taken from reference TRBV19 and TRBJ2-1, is DGGITQSPKYLFRKEGQNVTLSCEQNLNHDAMYWYRQDPGQGLRLIYYSQIVNDFQKGDIAEGYSVSREKKESFPLTVTSAQKNPTAFYLCASSPWTGAPNEQFFGPGTRLTVL.

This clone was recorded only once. The CDR3 here is CASSLRGGDYEQYF. The CDR3 nucleotides read TGTGCCAGCAGCCTACGAGGGGGGGACTACGAGCAGTACTTC. The chain is built from TRBV3-1 (or the pseudogene TRBV3-2) and TRBJ2-7; D perhaps matches TRBD2 (7 bases). CDR1 is LGHDT, CDR2 YNNKEL, per germline (reference sequence). Deletions cut 4 bases from V and 3 bases from J, with 13 bases between. The CDR3 extends over 14 amino acids.

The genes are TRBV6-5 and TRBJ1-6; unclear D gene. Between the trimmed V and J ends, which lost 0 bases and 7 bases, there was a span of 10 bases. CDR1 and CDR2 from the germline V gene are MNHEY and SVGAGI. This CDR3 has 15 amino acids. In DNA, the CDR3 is TGTGCCAGCAGTTACTCGGTCGGTCCCAATTCACCCCTCCACTTT. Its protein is CASSYSVGPNSPLHF.

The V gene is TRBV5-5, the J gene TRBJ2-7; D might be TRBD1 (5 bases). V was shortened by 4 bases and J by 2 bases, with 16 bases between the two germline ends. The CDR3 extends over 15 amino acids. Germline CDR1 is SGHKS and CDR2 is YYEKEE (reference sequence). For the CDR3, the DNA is TGTGCCAGCAGCGGTCACCTAGGGGCAACCTACGAGCAGTACTTC. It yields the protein CASSGHLGATYEQYF.

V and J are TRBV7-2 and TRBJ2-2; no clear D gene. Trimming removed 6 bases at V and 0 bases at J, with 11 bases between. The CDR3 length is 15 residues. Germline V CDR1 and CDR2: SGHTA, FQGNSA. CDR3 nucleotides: TGTGCCAGCAGACGCCAGGTCCCGAACACCGGGGAGCTGTTTTTT. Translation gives CASRRQVPNTGELFF. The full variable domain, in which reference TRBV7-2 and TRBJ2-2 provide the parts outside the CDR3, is GAGVSQSPSNKVTEKGKDVELRCDPISGHTALYWYRQSLGQGLEFLIYFQGNSAPDKSGLPSDRFSAERTGGSVSTLTIQRTQQEDSAVYLCASRRQVPNTGELFFGEGSRLTVL.

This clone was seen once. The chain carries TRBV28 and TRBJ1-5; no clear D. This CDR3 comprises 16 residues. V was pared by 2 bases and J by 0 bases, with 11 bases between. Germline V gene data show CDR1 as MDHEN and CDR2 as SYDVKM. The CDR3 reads CASSLGLGTSNQPQHF. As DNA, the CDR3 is TGTGCCAGCAGTTTAGGCCTGGGTACTAGCAATCAGCCCCAGCATTTT. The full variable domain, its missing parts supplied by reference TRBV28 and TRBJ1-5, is DVKVTQSSRYLVKRTGEKVFLECVQDMDHENMFWYRQDPGLGLRLIYFSYDVKMKEKGDIPEGYSVSREKKERFSLILESASTNQTSMYLCASSLGLGTSNQPQHFGDGTRLSIL.

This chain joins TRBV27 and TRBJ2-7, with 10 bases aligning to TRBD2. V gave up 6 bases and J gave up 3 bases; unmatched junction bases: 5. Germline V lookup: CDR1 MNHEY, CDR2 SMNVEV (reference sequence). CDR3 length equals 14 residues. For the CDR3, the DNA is TGTGCCAGCAGGAAACTAGCGGGATTCTACGAGCAGTACTTC. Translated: CASRKLAGFYEQYF.

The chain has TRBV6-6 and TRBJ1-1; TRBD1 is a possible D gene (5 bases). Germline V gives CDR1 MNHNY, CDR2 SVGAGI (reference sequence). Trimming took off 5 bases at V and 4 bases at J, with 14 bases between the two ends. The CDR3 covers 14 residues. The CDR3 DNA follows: TGTGCCAGCAGTCCAGGGATCGCGGCCACTGAAGCTTTCTTT. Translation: CASSPGIAATEAFF.

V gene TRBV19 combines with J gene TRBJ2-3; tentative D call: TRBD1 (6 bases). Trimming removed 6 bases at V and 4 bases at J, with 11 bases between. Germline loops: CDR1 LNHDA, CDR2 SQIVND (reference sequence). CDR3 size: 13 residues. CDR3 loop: CASSTGLADTQYF. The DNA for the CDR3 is TGTGCCAGTAGCACAGGGTTGGCAGATACGCAGTATTTT.

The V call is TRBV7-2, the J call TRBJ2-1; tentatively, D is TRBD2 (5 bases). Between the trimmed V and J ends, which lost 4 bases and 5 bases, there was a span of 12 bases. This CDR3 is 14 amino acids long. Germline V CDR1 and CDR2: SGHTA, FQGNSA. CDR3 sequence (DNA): TGTGCCAGCAGCTCCACTAGTACCCACAATGAGCAGTTCTTC. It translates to CASSSTSTHNEQFF.

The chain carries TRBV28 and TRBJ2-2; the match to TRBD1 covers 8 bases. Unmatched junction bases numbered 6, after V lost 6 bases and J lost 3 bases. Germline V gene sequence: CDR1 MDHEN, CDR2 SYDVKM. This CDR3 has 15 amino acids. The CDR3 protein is CASRPLDRDTGELFF. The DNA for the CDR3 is TGTGCCAGCAGACCTTTGGACAGGGACACCGGGGAGCTGTTTTTT.

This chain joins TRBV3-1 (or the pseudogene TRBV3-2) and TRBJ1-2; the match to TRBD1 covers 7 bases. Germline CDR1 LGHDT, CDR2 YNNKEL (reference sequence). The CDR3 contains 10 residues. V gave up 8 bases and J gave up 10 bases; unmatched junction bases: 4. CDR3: CASGDRSYTF. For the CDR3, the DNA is TGTGCCAGCGGGGACAGATCCTACACCTTC.

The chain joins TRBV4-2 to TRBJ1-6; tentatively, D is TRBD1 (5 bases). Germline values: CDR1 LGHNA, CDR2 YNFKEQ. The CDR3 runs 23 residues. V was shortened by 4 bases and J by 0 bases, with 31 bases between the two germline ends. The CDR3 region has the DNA TGTGCCAGCAGCCGGATACTTGGGTTCCAGGGAGGCTCGACCCTCTCCTATAATTCACCCCTCCACTTT. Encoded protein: CASSRILGFQGGSTLSYNSPLHF.

Here the CDR3 reads CASSIPHEPTYNEQFF. DNA of the CDR3: TGTGCCAGTAGTATACCTCACGAGCCGACCTACAATGAGCAGTTCTTC. The rearrangement links TRBV19 to TRBJ2-1; D unresolved. The CDR3 is 16 residues long. Germline CDR1 LNHDA, CDR2 SQIVND (reference sequence). The V end lost 2 bases, the J end lost 2 bases, and 13 bases lay between the germline ends.